This TCR beta chain was captured by sequencing in a study of T cells in Graves' hyperthyroidism and ophthalmopathy. Amplified TCR beta CDR3 regions came from RNA transcripts. A first-round RT-PCR of the TCR CDR3 used the HTBI primer set. TCRdb re-analysed the multiplex PCR reads in MiXCR, keeping a single row per CDR3 protein. The top ten hold roughly a tenth of the sample, which has approximately 740,000 distinct CDR3 sequences, approximately 15% seen once. Diagnosing involved the use of clinical symptoms, serum thyroxine and TRAb, thyroid ultrasound and orbital computed tomography. The germline CDR1 and CDR2 sequences are MNHEY and SMNVEV (reference sequence). Deletions cut 8 bases from V and 5 bases from J, with 16 bases between. This CDR3 has 14 residues. This clonotype has a count of ten or more.

Input material: blood. The rearrangement uses TRBV27 and TRBJ2-1; D tentatively fits TRBD1 or TRBD2 (6 bases each). The sequence derives from a woman between 18 and 30 years old with Graves' hyperthyroidism. CDR3 nucleotide sequence: TGTGCCAGCGCCCTTGGGGGGCCCCACAATGAGCAGTTCTTC. Translating it yields CASALGGPHNEQFF.